Here is one TCR beta chain with its context. The clone's antigen remains unknown. No much larger clonotype is one base removed from it; base qualities were not supplied. The record originates from a study of technical replicates of blood from a handful of donors (dated by TCRdb to about 2017). The library came from the immunoSEQ multiplex PCR assay. TCRdb took this table from immuneACCESS and kept in-frame rearrangements with V and J called. Such tables lack part of the clones; where checked against another copy, unresolved V genes explain under half of the gap, and the rest is unexplained. A total of 80,000 to 85,000 clones appear in this sample, approximately 91% of them only once. Roughly 0.38% of the sample comes from the top ten. This sequence originates from a human donor in good health. The sequencing input was T cells isolated from PBMCs.

Read as DNA, the sequence is TGTGCCATCAGTGAGGGAGCGGGAGGCTACGAGCAGTACTTC. Its coded protein is CAISEGAGGYEQYF. The sequence joins TRBV10-3 to TRBJ2-7; 9 of the junction bases match TRBD2. V loses 2 bases at its end and J loses 3 bases; junction bases beyond the gene matches: 2. Reading from cysteine to phenylalanine, the CDR3 counts 14 amino acids. Of the read, only the CDR3 DNA is kept; its 42 bases are in frame from base 1. Via the germline V gene, CDR1 is ENHRY and CDR2 SYGVKD.